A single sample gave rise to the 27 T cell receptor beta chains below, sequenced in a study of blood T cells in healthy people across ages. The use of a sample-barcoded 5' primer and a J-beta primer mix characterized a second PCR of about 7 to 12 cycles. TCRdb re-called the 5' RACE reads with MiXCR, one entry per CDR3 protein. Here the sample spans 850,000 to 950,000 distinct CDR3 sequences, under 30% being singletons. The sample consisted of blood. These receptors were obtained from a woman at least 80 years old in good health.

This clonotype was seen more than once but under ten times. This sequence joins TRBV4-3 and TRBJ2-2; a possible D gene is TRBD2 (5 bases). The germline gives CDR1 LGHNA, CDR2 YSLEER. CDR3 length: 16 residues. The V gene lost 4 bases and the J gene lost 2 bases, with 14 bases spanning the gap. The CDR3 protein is CASSLIRGENTGELFF. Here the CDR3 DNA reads TGCGCCAGCAGCCTCATACGGGGAGAAAACACCGGGGAGCTGTTTTTT.

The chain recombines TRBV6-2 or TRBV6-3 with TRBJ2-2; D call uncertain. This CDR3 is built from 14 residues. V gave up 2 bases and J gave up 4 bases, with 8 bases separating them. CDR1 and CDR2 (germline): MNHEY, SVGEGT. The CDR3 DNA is TGTGCCAGCAGTTACAGCCGAGGCACCGGGGAGCTGTTTTTT. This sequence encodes CASSYSRGTGELFF.

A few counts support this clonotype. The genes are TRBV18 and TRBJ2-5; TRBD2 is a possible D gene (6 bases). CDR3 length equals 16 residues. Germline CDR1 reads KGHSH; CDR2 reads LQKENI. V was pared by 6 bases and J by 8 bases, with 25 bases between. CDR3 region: CASSLLYSGLERTQYF. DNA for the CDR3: TGTGCCAGCTCTCTCTTGTACTCGGGACTTGAGAGAACCCAGTACTTC.

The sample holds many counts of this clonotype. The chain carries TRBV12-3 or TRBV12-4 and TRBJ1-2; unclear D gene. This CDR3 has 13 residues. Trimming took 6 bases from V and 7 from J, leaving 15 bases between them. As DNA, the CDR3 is TGTGCCAGCAGCCACTCCGATTGGGGTGGCTACACCTTC. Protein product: CASSHSDWGGYTF.

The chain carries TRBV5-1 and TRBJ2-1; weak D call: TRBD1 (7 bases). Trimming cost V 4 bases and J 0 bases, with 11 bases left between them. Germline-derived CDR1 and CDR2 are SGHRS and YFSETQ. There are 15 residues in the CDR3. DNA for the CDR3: TGCGCCAGCAGCGGAGGGGGCTTCTCCTACAATGAGCAGTTCTTC. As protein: CASSGGGFSYNEQFF.

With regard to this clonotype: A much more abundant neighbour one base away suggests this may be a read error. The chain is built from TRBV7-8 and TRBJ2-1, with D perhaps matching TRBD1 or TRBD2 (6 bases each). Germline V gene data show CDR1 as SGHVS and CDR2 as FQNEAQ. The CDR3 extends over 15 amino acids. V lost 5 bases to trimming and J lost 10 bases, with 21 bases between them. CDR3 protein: CASSTRRPGADEQFF. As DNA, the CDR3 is TGTGCCAGCAGCACCCGACGACCGGGGGCGGACGAGCAGTTCTTC.

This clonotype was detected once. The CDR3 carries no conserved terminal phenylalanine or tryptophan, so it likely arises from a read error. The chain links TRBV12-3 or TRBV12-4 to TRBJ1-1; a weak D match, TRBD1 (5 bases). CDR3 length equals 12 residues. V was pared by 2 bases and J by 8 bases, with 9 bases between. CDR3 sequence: CASSLLGTEAFC. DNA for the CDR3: TGTGCCAGCAGTTTACTAGGGACCGAAGCTTTCTGT.

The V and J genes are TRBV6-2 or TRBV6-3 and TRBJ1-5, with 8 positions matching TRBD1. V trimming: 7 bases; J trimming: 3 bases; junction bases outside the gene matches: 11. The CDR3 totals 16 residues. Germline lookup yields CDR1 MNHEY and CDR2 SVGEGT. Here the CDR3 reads CASKGQGYGVNQPQHF. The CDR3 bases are TGTGCCAGCAAAGGACAGGGTTATGGGGTCAATCAGCCCCAGCATTTT.

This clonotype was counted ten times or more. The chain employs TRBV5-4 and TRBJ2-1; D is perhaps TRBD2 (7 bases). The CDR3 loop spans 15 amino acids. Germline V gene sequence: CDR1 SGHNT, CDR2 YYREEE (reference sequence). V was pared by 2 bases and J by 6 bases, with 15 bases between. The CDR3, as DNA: TGTGCCAGCAGCTTAGGGGGACTAACCCTCAATGAGCAGTTCTTC. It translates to CASSLGGLTLNEQFF.

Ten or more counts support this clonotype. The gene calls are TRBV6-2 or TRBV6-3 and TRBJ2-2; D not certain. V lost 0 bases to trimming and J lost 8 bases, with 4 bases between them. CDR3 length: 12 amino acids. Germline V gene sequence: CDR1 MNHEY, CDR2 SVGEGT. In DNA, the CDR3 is TGTGCCAGCAGTTACTCGACAGGGGAGCTGTTTTTT. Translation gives CASSYSTGELFF.

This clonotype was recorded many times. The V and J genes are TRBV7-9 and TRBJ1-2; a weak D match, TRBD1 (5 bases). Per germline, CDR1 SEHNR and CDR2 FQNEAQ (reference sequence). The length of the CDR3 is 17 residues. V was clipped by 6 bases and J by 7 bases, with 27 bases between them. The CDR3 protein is CASRSNLGTAPSGGYTF. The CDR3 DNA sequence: TGTGCCAGCAGGTCGAATTTAGGGACGGCCCCCTCGGGTGGCTACACCTTC.

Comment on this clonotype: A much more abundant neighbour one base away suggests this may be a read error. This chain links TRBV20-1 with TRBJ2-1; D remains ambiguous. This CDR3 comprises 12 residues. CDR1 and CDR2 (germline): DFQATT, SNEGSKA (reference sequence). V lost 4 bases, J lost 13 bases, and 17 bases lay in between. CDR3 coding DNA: TGCAGTGCTATAGACACGCAAGAGACCCAGTTCTTC. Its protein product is CSAIDTQETQFF.

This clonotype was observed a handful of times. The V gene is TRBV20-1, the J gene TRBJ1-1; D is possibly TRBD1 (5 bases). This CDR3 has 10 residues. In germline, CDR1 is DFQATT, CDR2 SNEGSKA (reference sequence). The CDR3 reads CRGRGTEAFF. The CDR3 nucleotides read TGCAGAGGAAGGGGCACTGAAGCTTTCTTT.

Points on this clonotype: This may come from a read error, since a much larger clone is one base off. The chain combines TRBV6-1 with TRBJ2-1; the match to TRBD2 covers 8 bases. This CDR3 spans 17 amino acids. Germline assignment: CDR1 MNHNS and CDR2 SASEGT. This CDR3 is CTSSEGVAGSTYNEQFF. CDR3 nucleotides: TGTACCAGCAGTGAAGGGGTAGCGGGGTCTACCTACAATGAGCAGTTCTTC.

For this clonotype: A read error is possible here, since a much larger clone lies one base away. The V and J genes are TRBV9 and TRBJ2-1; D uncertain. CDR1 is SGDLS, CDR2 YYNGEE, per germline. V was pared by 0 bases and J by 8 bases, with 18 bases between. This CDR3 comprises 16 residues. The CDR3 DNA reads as TGTGCCAGCAGCGTAGACCACAGCGTATTCTTCCATGAGCAGTTCTTC. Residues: CASSVDHSVFFHEQFF.

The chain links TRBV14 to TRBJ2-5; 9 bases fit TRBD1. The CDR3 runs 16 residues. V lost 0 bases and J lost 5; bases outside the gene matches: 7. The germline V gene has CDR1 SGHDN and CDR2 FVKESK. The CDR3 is CASSQETGGGKETQYF. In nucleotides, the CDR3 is TGTGCCAGCAGCCAAGAGACAGGGGGAGGGAAGGAGACCCAGTACTTC. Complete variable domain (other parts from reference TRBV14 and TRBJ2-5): EAGVTQFPSHSVIEKGQTVTLRCDPISGHDNLYWYRRVMGKEIKFLLHFVKESKQDESGMPNNRFLAERTGGTYSTLKVQPAELEDSGVYFCASSQETGGGKETQYFGPGTRLLVL.

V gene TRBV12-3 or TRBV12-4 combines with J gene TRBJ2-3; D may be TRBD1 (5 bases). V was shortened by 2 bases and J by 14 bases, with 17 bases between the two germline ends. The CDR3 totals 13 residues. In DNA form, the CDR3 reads TGTGCCAGCAGTTTAACGTCCCCTGGGGCCCCGTATTTT. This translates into CASSLTSPGAPYF.

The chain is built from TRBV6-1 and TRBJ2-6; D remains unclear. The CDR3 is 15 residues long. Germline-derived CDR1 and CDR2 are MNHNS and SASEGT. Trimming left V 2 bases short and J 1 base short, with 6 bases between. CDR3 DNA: TGTGCCAGCAGTGAAAAGGGTTCTGGGGCCAACGTCCTGACTTTC. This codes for CASSEKGSGANVLTF.

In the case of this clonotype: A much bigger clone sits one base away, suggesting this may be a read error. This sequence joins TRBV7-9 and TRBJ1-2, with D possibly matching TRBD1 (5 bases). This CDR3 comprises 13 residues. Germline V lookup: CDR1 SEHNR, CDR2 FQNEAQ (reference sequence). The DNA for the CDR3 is TGTTCCAGCAGACCCGGGACGGACTATGGCTACACCTTC. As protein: CSSRPGTDYGYTF.

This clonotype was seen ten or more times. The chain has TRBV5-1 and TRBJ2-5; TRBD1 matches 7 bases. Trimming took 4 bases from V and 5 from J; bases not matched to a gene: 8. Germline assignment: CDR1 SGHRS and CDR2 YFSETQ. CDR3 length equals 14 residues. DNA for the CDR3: TGCGCCAGCAGCAGGGACAGCCGGAGGGAGACCCAGTACTTC. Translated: CASSRDSRRETQYF.

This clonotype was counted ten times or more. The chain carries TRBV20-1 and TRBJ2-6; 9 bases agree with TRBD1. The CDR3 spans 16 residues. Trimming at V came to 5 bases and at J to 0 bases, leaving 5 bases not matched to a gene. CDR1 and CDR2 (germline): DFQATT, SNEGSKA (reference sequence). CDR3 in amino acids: CSAGGTGSSGANVLTF. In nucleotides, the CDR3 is TGCAGTGCTGGGGGGACAGGGAGCTCTGGGGCCAACGTCCTGACTTTC.

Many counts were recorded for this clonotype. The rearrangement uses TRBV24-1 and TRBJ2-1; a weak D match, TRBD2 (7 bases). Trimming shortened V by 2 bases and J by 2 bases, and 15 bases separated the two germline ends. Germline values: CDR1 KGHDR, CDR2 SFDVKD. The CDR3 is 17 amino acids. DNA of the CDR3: TGTGCCACCAGTGATTCGCCCGGGGGGCTCCCCTACAATGAGCAGTTCTTC. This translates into CATSDSPGGLPYNEQFF.

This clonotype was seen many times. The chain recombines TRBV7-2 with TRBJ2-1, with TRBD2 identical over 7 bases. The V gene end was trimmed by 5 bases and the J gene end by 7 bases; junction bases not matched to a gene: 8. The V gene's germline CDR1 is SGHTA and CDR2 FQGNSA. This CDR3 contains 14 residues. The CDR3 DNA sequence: TGTGCCAGCAGCGTCCCCGGGACTAAGAATGAGCAGTTCTTC. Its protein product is CASSVPGTKNEQFF.

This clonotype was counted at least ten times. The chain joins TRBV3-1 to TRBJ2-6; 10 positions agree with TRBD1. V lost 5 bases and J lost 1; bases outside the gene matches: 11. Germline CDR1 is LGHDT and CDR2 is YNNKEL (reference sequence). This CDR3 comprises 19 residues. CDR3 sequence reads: CASSLRLRTGGSGANVLTF. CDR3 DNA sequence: TGTGCCAGCAGCTTAAGATTAAGGACAGGGGGATCTGGGGCCAACGTCCTGACTTTC.

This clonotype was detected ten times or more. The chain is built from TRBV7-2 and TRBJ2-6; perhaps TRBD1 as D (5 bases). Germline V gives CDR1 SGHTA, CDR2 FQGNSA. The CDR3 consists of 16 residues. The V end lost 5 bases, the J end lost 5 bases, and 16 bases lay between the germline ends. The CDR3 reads CASSPRDISRANVLTF. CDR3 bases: TGTGCCAGCAGCCCCAGGGATATTTCTCGGGCCAACGTCCTGACTTTC.

The CDR3 DNA sequence: TGTGCCAGCAGTTTATACAGGGCTGGCCAGCCCCAGCATTTT. It specifies CASSLYRAGQPQHF. The chain is built from TRBV27 and TRBJ1-5; a possible D gene is TRBD1 (6 bases). Looked up from germline, CDR1 is MNHEY and CDR2 is SMNVEV (reference sequence). The V end lost 1 base, the J end lost 7 bases, and 11 bases lay between the germline ends. The CDR3 is 14 amino acids.

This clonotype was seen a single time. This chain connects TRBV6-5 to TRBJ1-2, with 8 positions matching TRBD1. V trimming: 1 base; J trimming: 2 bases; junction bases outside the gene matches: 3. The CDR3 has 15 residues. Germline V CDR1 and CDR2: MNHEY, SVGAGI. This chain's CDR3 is CASSYYGQGNYGYTF. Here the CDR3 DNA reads TGTGCCAGCAGTTACTACGGACAGGGAAACTATGGCTACACCTTC.